These 3 T cell receptor beta chains share one sample of origin, sequenced in a study of T cells in localized non-small cell lung cancer (dated by TCRdb to the early 2020s). Libraries were constructed by the immunoSEQ multiplex PCR assay. The clones in this table, taken by TCRdb from immuneACCESS, are in-frame only. Not every clone is retained; where verified, under half of the shortfall comes from an unresolved V gene, and the cause of the rest is unknown. In all, the sample holds about 28,000 clones, and about 91% of those were seen once. Of the sample, under 7% is held by the ten largest clones. This specimen was peripheral blood, taken before any cancer treatment. Receptors were obtained from a male donor aged 60 or over with stage I lung adenocarcinoma.

This clone was seen only once. This sequence joins TRBV2 and TRBJ1-3; D unclear. The CDR3 length is 15 residues. V was pared by 1 base and J by 4 bases, with 11 bases between. Per germline, CDR1 SNHLY and CDR2 FYNNEI. CDR3 in amino acids: CASSEELATGNTIYF. As DNA, the CDR3 is TGTGCCAGCAGTGAAGAGTTGGCGACCGGAAACACCATATATTTT. The full variable domain, in which reference TRBV2 and TRBJ1-3 provide the parts outside the CDR3, is EPEVTQTPSHQVTQMGQEVILRCVPISNHLYFYWYRQILGQKVEFLVSFYNNEISEKSEIFDDQFSVERPDGSNFTLKIRSTKLEDSAMYFCASSEELATGNTIYFGEGSWLTVV.

The chain links TRBV28 to TRBJ2-3; a possible D gene is TRBD1 (5 bases). The CDR3 consists of 17 residues. Germline V gene data show CDR1 as MDHEN and CDR2 as SYDVKM. The V end was cut by 4 bases, the J end by 3 bases, with 20 bases between. CDR3 in amino acids: CASSSPPGSWETDTQYF. The CDR3 DNA reads TGTGCCAGCAGTTCCCCCCCAGGGTCGTGGGAAACAGATACGCAGTATTTT.

The rearrangement links TRBV5-1 to TRBJ2-5; 10 nucleotides line up with TRBD1. The CDR3 covers 15 residues. The junction had 8 bases not matched to a gene; V was cut back by 4 bases and J by 5 bases. Per germline, CDR1 SGHRS and CDR2 YFSETQ. CDR3 in DNA: TGCGCCAGCAGCCCGGGACAGGGGTCGAGGGAGACCCAGTACTTC. It is translated as CASSPGQGSRETQYF. Looking up the rest from reference TRBV5-1 and TRBJ2-5 gives the full variable domain: KAGVTQTPRYLIKTRGQQVTLSCSPISGHRSVSWYQQTPGQGLQFLFEYFSETQRNKGNFPGRFSGRQFSNSRSEMNVSTLELGDSALYLCASSPGQGSRETQYFGPGTRLLVL.